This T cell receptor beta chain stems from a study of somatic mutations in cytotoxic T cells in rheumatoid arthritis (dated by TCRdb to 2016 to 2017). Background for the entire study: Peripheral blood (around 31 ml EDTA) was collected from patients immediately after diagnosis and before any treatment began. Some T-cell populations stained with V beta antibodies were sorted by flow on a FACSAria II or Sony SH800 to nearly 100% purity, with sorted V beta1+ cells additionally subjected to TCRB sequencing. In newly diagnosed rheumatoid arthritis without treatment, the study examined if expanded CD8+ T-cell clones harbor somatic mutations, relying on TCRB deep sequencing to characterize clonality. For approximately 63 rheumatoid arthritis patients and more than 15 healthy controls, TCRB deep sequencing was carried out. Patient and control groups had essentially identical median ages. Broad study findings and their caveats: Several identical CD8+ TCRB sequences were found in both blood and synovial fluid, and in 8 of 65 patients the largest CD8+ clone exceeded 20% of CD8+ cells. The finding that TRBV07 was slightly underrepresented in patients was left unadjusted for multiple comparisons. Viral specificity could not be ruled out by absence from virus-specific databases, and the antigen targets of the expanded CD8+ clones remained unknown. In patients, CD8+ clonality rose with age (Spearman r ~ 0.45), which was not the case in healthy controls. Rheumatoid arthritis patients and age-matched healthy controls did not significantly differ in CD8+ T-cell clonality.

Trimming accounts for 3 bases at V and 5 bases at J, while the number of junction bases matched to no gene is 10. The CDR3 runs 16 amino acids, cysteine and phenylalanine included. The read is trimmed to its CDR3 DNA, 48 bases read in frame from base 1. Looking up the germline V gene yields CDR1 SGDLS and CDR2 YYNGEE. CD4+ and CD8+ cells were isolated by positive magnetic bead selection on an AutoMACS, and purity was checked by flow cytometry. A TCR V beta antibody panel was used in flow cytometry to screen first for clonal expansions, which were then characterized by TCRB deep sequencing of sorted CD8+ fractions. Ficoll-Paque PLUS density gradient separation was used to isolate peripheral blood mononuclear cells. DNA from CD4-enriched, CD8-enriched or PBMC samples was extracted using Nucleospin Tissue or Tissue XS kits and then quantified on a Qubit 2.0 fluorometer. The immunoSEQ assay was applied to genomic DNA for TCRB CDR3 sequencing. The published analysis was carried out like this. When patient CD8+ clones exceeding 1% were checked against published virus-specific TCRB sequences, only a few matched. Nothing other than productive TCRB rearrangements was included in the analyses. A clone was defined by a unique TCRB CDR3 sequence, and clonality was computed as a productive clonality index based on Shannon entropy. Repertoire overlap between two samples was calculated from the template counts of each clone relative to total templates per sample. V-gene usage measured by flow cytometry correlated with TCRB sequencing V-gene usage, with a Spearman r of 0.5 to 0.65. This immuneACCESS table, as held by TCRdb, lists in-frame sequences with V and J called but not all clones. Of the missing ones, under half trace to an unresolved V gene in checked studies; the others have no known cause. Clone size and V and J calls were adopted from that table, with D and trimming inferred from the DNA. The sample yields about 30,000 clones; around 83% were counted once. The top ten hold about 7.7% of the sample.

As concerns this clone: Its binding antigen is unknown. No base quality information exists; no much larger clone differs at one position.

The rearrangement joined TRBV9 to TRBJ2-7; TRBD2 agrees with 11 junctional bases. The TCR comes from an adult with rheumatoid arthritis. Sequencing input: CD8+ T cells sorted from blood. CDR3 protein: CASSALLAGGLDEQYF. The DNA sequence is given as TGTGCCAGCAGCGCTCTTTTAGCGGGAGGGTTGGACGAGCAGTACTTC.